Sequencing of this T cell receptor beta chain was carried out in a study of early T cells in non-severe SARS-CoV-2 infection. In the study overall: Chains were unpaired, as sequencing was done on bulk RNA from unsorted whole blood.

A note on this clonotype: Its target is unknown. It may be a read error: a sequence one base away is much more abundant.

This CDR3 is 14 amino acids long. Germline V gene lookup returns CDR1 SSHAT and CDR2 FNYEAQ (reference sequence). Each single cDNA molecule received a unique molecular identifier. TCRdb re-analysed the 5' RACE reads in MiXCR, keeping a single row per CDR3 protein. The sample contains nearly 90,000 distinct CDR3 sequences, over 13% of which appear only once. General study results and limits: Matching with VDJdb favored anti-spike CD8 responses (missing private and CD4 specificities).

The sample comprised whole blood. J is TRBJ2-5 and V is TRBV7-7; D is possibly TRBD2 (6 bases). The receptor's source is an adult who was a healthcare worker with PCR-confirmed SARS-CoV-2 infection or an uninfected control (not recorded which). CDR3 nucleotides: TGTACCAGCAGCTCGGGGGTCCTCCAAGAGACCCAGTACTTC. Its protein is CTSSSGVLQETQYF. Full variable domain (rest looked up from reference TRBV7-7 and TRBJ2-5): GAGVSQSPRYKVTKRGQDVTLRCDPISSHATLYWYQQALGQGPEFLTYFNYEAQPDKSGLPSDRFSAERPEGSISTLTIQRTEQRDSAMYRCTSSSGVLQETQYFGPGTRLLVL.